This T cell receptor (beta chain) was profiled in a study of shared clonotypes between healthy human individuals. Background on the study: There were three CD4 naive, three CD4 memory, two CD8 naive and one CD8 memory plates per donor.

Per the original data handling: ImmunoSEQ gave junction-only sequences without quality scores, so filtering differed. Using immunoSEQ multiplex PCR, the repertoire was profiled, and TCRdb retains in-frame clones only, with some absent. V and J calls and clone size come straight from that table; D and trimming were deduced from the DNA. The table lists around 2,000,000 clones, over 85% of them singletons. The sequenced sample consisted of naive CD4+ T cells sorted from blood. Regarding subset: CD45RA+ positively selected. The receptor's source is a man younger than 35 in good health.

CDR3 sequence reads: CASSYEGRGYTF. In DNA form, the CDR3 reads TGTGCCAGCAGTTATGAAGGAAGAGGCTACACCTTC. V usage is TRBV6-6 and J usage is TRBJ1-2; D ambiguous. Trimming stripped 3 bases from V and 8 bases from J, with 10 bases between. CDR3 length: 12 amino acids. Germline V gene sequence: CDR1 MNHNY, CDR2 SVGAGI (reference sequence).